This T cell receptor beta chain is drawn from a study of monozygotic twins with inflammatory bowel disease. Samples each yielded cDNA through eight separate reactions. A template switching step added UMIs, each with a 6-nucleotide sample barcode. One entry per CDR3 protein, without DNA, is what TCRdb gives after re-calling the 5' RACE reads. Its clone listing holds around 400,000 distinct CDR3 sequences. This CDR3 is 14 amino acids long. Germline assignment: CDR1 SSHAT and CDR2 FNYEAQ (reference sequence). Sample: blood. This TCR was recovered from a human donor with ulcerative colitis or Crohn's disease, or a healthy co-twin of an affected twin (not recorded which). The rearrangement uses TRBV7-7 and TRBJ2-1; TCRdb indicates TRBD1, and absent DNA this call remains unverified. The chain's CDR3 is CASSRSEGRGEQFF.